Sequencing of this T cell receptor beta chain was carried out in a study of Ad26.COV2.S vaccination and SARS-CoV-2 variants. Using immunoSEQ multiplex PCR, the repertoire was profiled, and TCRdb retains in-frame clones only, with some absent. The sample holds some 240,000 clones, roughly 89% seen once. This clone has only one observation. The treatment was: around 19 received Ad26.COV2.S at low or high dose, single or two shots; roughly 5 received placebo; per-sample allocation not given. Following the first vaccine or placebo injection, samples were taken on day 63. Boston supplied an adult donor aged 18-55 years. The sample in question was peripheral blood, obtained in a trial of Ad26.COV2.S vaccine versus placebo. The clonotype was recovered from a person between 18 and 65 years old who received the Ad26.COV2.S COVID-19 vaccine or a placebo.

In DNA, the CDR3 is TGTGCCAGCAGCTTGAGATATCGTAATTATGGCTACACCTTC. Translated, it gives CASSLRYRNYGYTF. J is TRBJ1-2 and V is TRBV5-7; no definite D call. TRBV5-7 is an ORF, and what it does is uncertain. The CDR3 length is 14 residues. The germline V and J ends were trimmed by 1 base and 5 bases, with 12 bases remaining between them.